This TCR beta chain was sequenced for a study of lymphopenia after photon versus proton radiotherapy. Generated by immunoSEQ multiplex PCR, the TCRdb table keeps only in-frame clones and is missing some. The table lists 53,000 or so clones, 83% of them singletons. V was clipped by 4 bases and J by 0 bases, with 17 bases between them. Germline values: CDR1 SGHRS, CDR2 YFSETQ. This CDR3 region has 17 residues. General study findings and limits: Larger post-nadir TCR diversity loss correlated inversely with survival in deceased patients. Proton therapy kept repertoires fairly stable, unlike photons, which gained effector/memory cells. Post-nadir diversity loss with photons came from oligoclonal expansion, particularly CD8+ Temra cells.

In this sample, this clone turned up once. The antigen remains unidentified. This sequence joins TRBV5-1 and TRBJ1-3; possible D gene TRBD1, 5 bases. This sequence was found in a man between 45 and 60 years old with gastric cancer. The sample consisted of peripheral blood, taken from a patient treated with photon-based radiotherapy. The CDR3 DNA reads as TGCGCCAGCAGCGAATCCGCGACAGTCGTCTCTGGAAACACCATATATTTT. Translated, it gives CASSESATVVSGNTIYF. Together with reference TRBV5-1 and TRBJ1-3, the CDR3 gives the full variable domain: KAGVTQTPRYLIKTRGQQVTLSCSPISGHRSVSWYQQTPGQGLQFLFEYFSETQRNKGNFPGRFSGRQFSNSRSEMNVSTLELGDSALYLCASSESATVVSGNTIYFGEGSWLTVV.